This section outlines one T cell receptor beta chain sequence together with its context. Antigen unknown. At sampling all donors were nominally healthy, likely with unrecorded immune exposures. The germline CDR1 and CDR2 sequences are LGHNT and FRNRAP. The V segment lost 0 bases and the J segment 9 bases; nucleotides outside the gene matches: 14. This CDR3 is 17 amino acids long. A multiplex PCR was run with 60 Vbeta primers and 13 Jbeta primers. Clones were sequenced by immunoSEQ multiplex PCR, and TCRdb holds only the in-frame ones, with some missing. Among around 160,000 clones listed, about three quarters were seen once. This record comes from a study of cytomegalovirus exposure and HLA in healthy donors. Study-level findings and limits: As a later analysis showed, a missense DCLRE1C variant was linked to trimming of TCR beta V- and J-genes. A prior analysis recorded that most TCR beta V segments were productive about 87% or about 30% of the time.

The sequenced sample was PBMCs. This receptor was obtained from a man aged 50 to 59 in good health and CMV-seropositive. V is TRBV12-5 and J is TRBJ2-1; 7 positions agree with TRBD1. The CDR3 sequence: CASGLVNKTGRRGEQFF. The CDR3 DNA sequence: TGTGCTAGTGGTTTGGTAAATAAGACAGGGCGTAGAGGTGAGCAGTTCTTC.